Listed here are 30 T cell receptor beta chains from one sample, sequenced in a study of cytotoxic CD8 clonotypes in ibrutinib-treated CLL. Some clones are missing from TCRdb's copy, which holds only in-frame ones; the method was immunoSEQ multiplex PCR. The sample lists about 120,000 clones, 70% to 90% seen once, with around 2% in the top ten. The source material was PBMCs, sampled after 24 months of ibrutinib treatment. These receptors came from a human donor with chronic lymphocytic leukemia.

The chain is built from TRBV4-3 and TRBJ2-2; 8 bases match TRBD1. Trimming removed 4 bases from V and 3 bases from J; junction bases left unmatched: 13. This CDR3 has 18 amino acids. CDR1 LGHNA and CDR2 YSLEER come from the germline V gene. The CDR3 protein is CASSRDRNTVGDTGELFF. The CDR3, as DNA: TGCGCCAGCAGCCGGGACAGGAATACGGTAGGGGACACCGGGGAGCTGTTTTTT.

The genes are TRBV9 and TRBJ2-5, with a weak D call TRBD2 (7 bases). CDR1 and CDR2 (germline): SGDLS, YYNGEE. This CDR3 is built from 16 residues. V was shortened by 0 bases and J by 0 bases, with 12 bases between the two germline ends. In DNA form, the CDR3 reads TGTGCCAGCAGCGTAGACGCGGGGGCGTACCAAGAGACCCAGTACTTC. Amino acid sequence: CASSVDAGAYQETQYF.

Here the CDR3 reads CASSFVPLGRADQPQHF. CDR3 nucleotide sequence: TGTGCCAGCAGCTTTGTACCGTTGGGGCGGGCAGATCAGCCCCAGCATTTT. The genes are TRBV12-1 and TRBJ1-5. TRBV12-1 is a pseudogene locus. CDR3 length: 17 residues.

This clone was counted a few times. The rearrangement links TRBV10-3 to TRBJ1-4, with D maybe TRBD1 (6 bases). The germline V gene encodes CDR1 ENHRY and CDR2 SYGVKD. This CDR3 has 16 amino acids. CDR3 in amino acids: CASRPQSGGLAEKLFF. Written as DNA, the CDR3 is TGTGCTAGTCGGCCCCAATCGGGGGGGCTAGCTGAAAAACTGTTTTTT.

The chain is built from TRBV7-2 and TRBJ1-2; 7 nucleotides match TRBD1. V trimming: 4 bases; J trimming: 4 bases; junction bases outside the gene matches: 3. Germline V gene lookup returns CDR1 SGHTA and CDR2 FQGNSA. The CDR3 extends over 13 amino acids. Here the CDR3 DNA reads TGTGCCAGCAGCTCAGGACAGGCCTATGGCTACACCTTC. Translation: CASSSGQAYGYTF.

CDR3 DNA sequence: TGCAGCGTTGAAGATACGTCAAGCTATAACTATGGCTACACCTTC. As protein: CSVEDTSSYNYGYTF. V and J are TRBV29-1 and TRBJ1-2; unclear D gene. CDR1 SQVTM and CDR2 ANQGSEA come from the germline V gene. This CDR3 comprises 15 residues. The ends were cut back, 0 bases at V and 1 base at J, with 12 bases in the middle.

The chain is built from TRBV4-1 and TRBJ2-1; D is perhaps TRBD1 or TRBD2 (5 bases each). The CDR3 has 19 residues. Germline lookup yields CDR1 MGHRA and CDR2 YSYEKL. V lost 5 bases to trimming and J lost 4 bases, with 27 bases between them. The CDR3 nucleotides read TGCGCCAGCAGCGACTACTCAGGGTTACGAGCAGTCCTATACAATGAGCAGTTCTTC. Amino acid sequence: CASSDYSGLRAVLYNEQFF.

V gene TRBV4-1 combines with J gene TRBJ2-5; D possibly matches TRBD1 or TRBD2 (7 bases each). CDR1 and CDR2 from the germline V gene are MGHRA and YSYEKL. The CDR3 spans 15 residues. V dropped 5 bases and J dropped 4 bases, with 17 bases sitting between them. The CDR3 nucleotides read TGCGCCAGCAGCATCCGACAGGGAGGGGGAGAGACCCAGTACTTC. This encodes CASSIRQGGGETQYF.

This rearrangement joins TRBV7-3 to TRBJ1-1; tentative D call: TRBD1 (5 bases). Germline values: CDR1 SGHTA, CDR2 FQGTGA. This CDR3 region has 13 residues. V was shortened by 4 bases and J by 2 bases, with 8 bases between the two germline ends. For the CDR3, the DNA is TGTGCCAGCAGCTCCGACAGAAACACTGAAGCTTTCTTT. Its protein product is CASSSDRNTEAFF.

This clone appeared once. One end of the junction varies from germline; a read error may be responsible. The V gene is TRBV7-8, the J gene TRBJ2-7, with 12 bases fitting TRBD1. The CDR3 spans 16 residues. Looked up from germline, CDR1 is SGHVS and CDR2 is FQNEAQ. The CDR3 loop is CASSHSIGTGGDEQYF. CDR3 DNA sequence: TGCGCCAGCAGCCACTCGATCGGGACAGGGGGCGACGAGCAGTACTTC.

The chain has TRBV9 and TRBJ2-7; D is unclear. V lost 0 bases and J 1 base, leaving 8 bases between the germline ends. The CDR3 covers 14 residues. Germline values: CDR1 SGDLS, CDR2 YYNGEE. The CDR3 bases are TGTGCCAGCAGCGTAGCAGCCCATTCCTACGAGCAGTACTTC. It is translated as CASSVAAHSYEQYF.

The gene calls are TRBV2 and TRBJ2-5, with 7 bases identical to TRBD1. CDR1 and CDR2 from the germline V gene are SNHLY and FYNNEI. Losses at the gene ends were 7 bases for V and 2 bases for J; bases not matched to a gene: 4. This CDR3 has 13 amino acids. The CDR3 loop reads CASILGQQETQYF. The CDR3 DNA follows: TGTGCCAGCATCCTGGGACAGCAAGAGACCCAGTACTTC.

The chain carries TRBV9 and TRBJ2-2; D is unresolved. The CDR3 totals 14 residues. Germline V gene lookup returns CDR1 SGDLS and CDR2 YYNGEE. V dropped 0 bases and J dropped 3 bases, with 6 bases sitting between them. CDR3 in DNA: TGTGCCAGCAGCGTAGTGCTGGACACCGGGGAGCTGTTTTTT. Translated: CASSVVLDTGELFF.

This clone was recorded at least ten times. The rearrangement links TRBV9 to TRBJ1-3; D unresolved. V was trimmed by 3 bases and J by 1 base, leaving 8 bases between them. This CDR3 is built from 14 residues. The germline gives CDR1 SGDLS, CDR2 YYNGEE. The CDR3 loop reads CASSGTGSGNTIYF. The DNA of the CDR3 is TGTGCCAGCAGCGGGACCGGGTCTGGAAACACCATATATTTT.

CDR3 coding DNA: TGTGCCAGCAGCCCAACGACCAGCGGGGTCTCCTACAATGAGCAGTTCTTC. Protein product: CASSPTTSGVSYNEQFF. The chain combines TRBV28 with TRBJ2-1; 7 bases are shared with TRBD2. V lost 6 bases to trimming and J lost 0 bases; unmatched junction nucleotides: 11. Germline CDR1 and CDR2: MDHEN and SYDVKM. This CDR3 spans 17 amino acids.

This chain links TRBV7-2 with TRBJ1-5; weak D call: TRBD1 (5 bases). V was trimmed by 1 base and J by 6 bases, leaving 13 bases between them. This CDR3 comprises 15 residues. Germline V lookup: CDR1 SGHTA, CDR2 FQGNSA. The CDR3 loop is CASSLDSGVGQPQHF. DNA of the CDR3: TGTGCCAGCAGCTTAGATTCGGGGGTCGGTCAGCCCCAGCATTTT.

The rearrangement joins TRBV5-1 to TRBJ2-2, with 9 nucleotides matching TRBD2. The CDR3 sequence is 13 residues long. Per the germline V gene, CDR1 is SGHRS and CDR2 is YFSETQ. Trimming took 8 bases from V and 4 from J; bases not matched to a gene: 3. The CDR3 here is CASSGGGTGELFF. The CDR3 bases are TGCGCCAGTAGCGGGGGCGGCACCGGGGAGCTGTTTTTT.

The J gene is TRBJ2-7, the V gene TRBV9; 12 bases agree with TRBD2. Germline V gene lookup returns CDR1 SGDLS and CDR2 YYNGEE. The CDR3 extends over 18 amino acids. V was pared by 0 bases and J by 0 bases, with 7 bases of the junction left unmatched. This CDR3 reads CASSVEPSGGGSSYEQYF. Written as DNA, the CDR3 is TGTGCCAGCAGCGTAGAGCCTAGCGGGGGGGGAAGCTCCTACGAGCAGTACTTC.

The chain links TRBV5-8 to TRBJ2-3; TRBD2 matches at 9 bases. Germline trimming cut 6 bases from V and 6 bases from J; bases unmatched to any gene: 5. The length of the CDR3 is 13 residues. Germline CDR1 reads SGHTS; CDR2 reads YDEGEE. The CDR3 reads CASILAGADTQYF. DNA for the CDR3: TGTGCCAGCATCTTAGCGGGAGCGGATACGCAGTATTTT.

The chain is built from TRBV29-1 and TRBJ1-1; no clear D gene. The germline CDR1 and CDR2 sequences are SQVTM and ANQGSEA. CDR3 length: 11 residues. V lost 4 bases, J lost 2 bases, and 5 bases lay in between. Written as DNA, the CDR3 is TGCAGCGTTGGGGATAACACTGAAGCTTTCTTT. As protein: CSVGDNTEAFF.

The chain recombines TRBV7-3 with TRBJ2-4; D unresolved. The germline V gene encodes CDR1 SGHTA and CDR2 FQGTGA. This CDR3 contains 18 residues. Trimming removed 5 bases at V and 0 bases at J, with 20 bases between. The DNA of the CDR3 is TGTGCCAGCAGCATAAGCTGGTGCATCATAATAGCCAAAAACATTCAGTACTTC. Translation: CASSISWCIIIAKNIQYF.

V gene TRBV6-1 combines with J gene TRBJ2-3; a possible D gene is TRBD1 (6 bases). Germline values: CDR1 MNHNS, CDR2 SASEGT. Trimming took off 5 bases at V and 0 bases at J, with 12 bases between the two ends. CDR3 length equals 15 residues. In nucleotides, the CDR3 is TGTGCCAGCAGTCGGCGACAGGAGAGCACAGATACGCAGTATTTT. Translating gives CASSRRQESTDTQYF.

The J gene is TRBJ2-7, the V gene TRBV27, with 8 bases identical to TRBD1. This CDR3 region has 14 residues. J was trimmed by 2 bases and V by 6 bases; bases with no gene match: 6. Germline CDR1 MNHEY, CDR2 SMNVEV (reference sequence). This CDR3 is CASRTGQGAYEQYF. Here the CDR3 DNA reads TGTGCCAGCAGAACTGGACAGGGTGCCTACGAGCAGTACTTC.

The rearrangement joins TRBV28 to TRBJ2-1; tentatively, D is TRBD2 (6 bases). The germline V and J ends were trimmed by 2 bases and 7 bases, with 21 bases remaining between them. The length of the CDR3 is 17 residues. Per germline, CDR1 MDHEN and CDR2 SYDVKM. The CDR3 loop reads CASSLNRWRATENEQFF. As DNA, the CDR3 is TGTGCCAGCAGTTTAAATAGGTGGAGGGCCACGGAGAATGAGCAGTTCTTC.

The chain has TRBV6-1 and TRBJ2-1; TRBD2 matches 8 bases. V lost 6 bases, J lost 6 bases, and 4 bases stayed unmatched. Germline CDR1 MNHNS, CDR2 SASEGT. The CDR3 extends over 13 amino acids. The CDR3: CASRPGGGNEQFF. In nucleotides, the CDR3 is TGTGCCAGCAGGCCCGGGGGGGGCAATGAGCAGTTCTTC.

V usage is TRBV7-8 and J usage is TRBJ1-2; 7 bases agree with TRBD1. V was pared by 5 bases and J by 6 bases, with 12 bases of the junction left unmatched. The germline V gene has CDR1 SGHVS and CDR2 FQNEAQ. The CDR3 is made up of 15 amino acids. The CDR3 DNA follows: TGTGCCAGCAGCGTGACCAACAGGGGAAGGGATGGCTACACCTTC. Protein: CASSVTNRGRDGYTF.

This clone was recorded once. The rearrangement links TRBV20-1 to TRBJ2-7, with 7 nucleotides matching TRBD2. The CDR3 extends over 11 amino acids. With 8 bases clipped from V and 8 bases from J, the junction kept 9 bases outside the gene matches. Germline assignment: CDR1 DFQATT and CDR2 SNEGSKA (reference sequence). CDR3 nucleotides: TGCAGTACCGAGCGGGGAGAGAAGCAGTACTTC. Protein product: CSTERGEKQYF.

CDR3 sequence reads: CASSSGGAPQETQYF. In DNA, the CDR3 is TGTGCCAGCAGCTCCGGGGGGGCTCCACAAGAGACCCAGTACTTC. J is TRBJ2-5 and V is TRBV7-7; 8 bases map to TRBD2. The V and J ends lost 4 bases and 2 bases, in that order; junction bases with no gene match: 6. Germline CDR1 SSHAT, CDR2 FNYEAQ (reference sequence). This CDR3 has 15 amino acids.

The chain recombines TRBV7-2 with TRBJ1-2; D is undetermined. This CDR3 is built from 15 residues. Trimming took 4 bases from V and 5 from J, leaving 17 bases between them. Germline values: CDR1 SGHTA, CDR2 FQGNSA. In DNA, the CDR3 is TGTGCCAGCAGCTCCCGCGCAAGGACCTATTATGGCTACACCTTC. Protein product: CASSSRARTYYGYTF.

The chain has TRBV9 and TRBJ2-3, with D possibly TRBD2 on 5 matching bases. CDR1 and CDR2 (germline): SGDLS, YYNGEE. V was trimmed by 3 bases and J by 5 bases, leaving 19 bases between them. The CDR3 runs to 16 residues. CDR3 loop: CASSAPTGGSGDTQYF. The CDR3 region has the DNA TGTGCCAGCAGCGCCCCCACCGGTGGGAGCGGAGATACGCAGTATTTT.